The 14 T cell receptor beta chains reported below all come from one sample, sequenced in a study of shared clonotypes between healthy human individuals. The table came from immunoSEQ multiplex PCR; TCRdb's copy has only in-frame clones and leaves some out. The sample records about 1.1 million clones, 60% to 80% being singletons. The sample consisted of memory CD4+ T cells from PBMCs. Subset given: CD45RA-negative fraction. Receptors were obtained from a man aged 18 to 29 in good health. Some clones in this sample may be carry-over from other donors' samples.

The chain uses TRBV4-1 and TRBJ2-3, with unresolved D. CDR1 is MGHRA, CDR2 YSYEKL, per germline. The CDR3 sequence is 13 residues long. V lost 2 bases and J 2 bases, leaving 5 bases between the germline ends. In DNA, the CDR3 is TGCGCCAGCAGCCAACCATTCACAGATACGCAGTATTTT. Its protein product is CASSQPFTDTQYF.

In this sample, this clone turned up a few times. At one end the junction does not follow the germline gene, possibly because of a read error. The rearrangement links TRBV7-9 to TRBJ2-7; D gene ambiguous. The germline V gene has CDR1 SEHNR and CDR2 FQNEAQ (reference sequence). The CDR3 spans 10 residues. The CDR3 coding sequence is TGTGCCAGCAGCGGCTACGTGCAGTACTTC. This gives the protein CASSGYVQYF.

The genes are TRBV5-6 and TRBJ2-7; 9 bases are shared with TRBD2. Germline-derived CDR1 and CDR2 are SGHDT and YYEEEE. With 7 bases clipped from V and 3 bases from J, the junction kept 11 bases outside the gene matches. The CDR3 loop spans 15 amino acids. CDR3 region: CASSRGREGGYEQYF. The DNA for the CDR3 is TGTGCCAGCTCCCGAGGGCGGGAGGGGGGCTACGAGCAGTACTTC. Based on the CDR3 plus reference TRBV5-6 and TRBJ2-7, the full variable domain is DAGVTQSPTHLIKTRGQQVTLRCSPKSGHDTVSWYQQALGQGPQFIFQYYEEEERQRGNFPDRFSGHQFPNYSSELNVNALLLGDSALYLCASSRGREGGYEQYFGPGTRLTVT.

In its sample, this clone was seen many times. The chain links TRBV27 to TRBJ1-1; D call uncertain. The CDR3 is 13 amino acids. Trimming stripped 5 bases from V and 1 base from J, with 8 bases between. In germline, CDR1 is MNHEY, CDR2 SMNVEV (reference sequence). The CDR3 spells CASSITRNTEAFF. DNA of the CDR3: TGTGCCAGCAGTATAACCCGGAACACTGAAGCTTTCTTT.

The rearrangement joins TRBV5-1 to TRBJ2-1; a possible D gene is TRBD2 (5 bases). CDR1 SGHRS and CDR2 YFSETQ come from the germline V gene. Trimming cost V 4 bases and J 0 bases, with 14 bases left between them. This CDR3 contains 16 residues. The CDR3 region has the DNA TGCGCCAGCAGCCCCCGCGGGTTAAGCTCCTACAATGAGCAGTTCTTC. This translates into CASSPRGLSSYNEQFF.

CDR3 nucleotides: TGTGCCAGCAAATTAGCGGGGTTATCGATGGGTGGCACAGATACGCAGTATTTT. Its translation: CASKLAGLSMGGTDTQYF. V and J are TRBV28 and TRBJ2-3, with 8 bases lining up with TRBD2. This CDR3 region has 18 residues. The germline gives CDR1 MDHEN, CDR2 SYDVKM. J gave up 1 base and V 7 bases, and 16 bases lay outside the gene matches.

At least ten counts were recorded for this clone. V and J are TRBV27 and TRBJ1-5; D is undetermined. V lost 5 bases and J 0 bases, leaving 11 bases between the germline ends. Germline lookup yields CDR1 MNHEY and CDR2 SMNVEV (reference sequence). This CDR3 is built from 15 residues. CDR3 residues: CASSARAYSNQPQHF. DNA of the CDR3: TGTGCCAGCAGTGCAAGGGCCTATAGCAATCAGCCCCAGCATTTT.

The gene calls are TRBV11-2 and TRBJ2-7, with 7 bases identical to TRBD1. Per the germline V gene, CDR1 is SGHAT and CDR2 is FQNNGV. The V gene end was trimmed by 1 base and the J gene end by 5 bases; junction bases not matched to a gene: 2. The CDR3 contains 13 residues. CDR3 protein: CASSLGGGHEQYF. CDR3 nucleotides: TGTGCCAGCAGCTTAGGAGGGGGCCACGAGCAGTACTTC.

This clone was recorded once. This rearrangement joins TRBV29-1 to TRBJ2-1; D uncertain. CDR1 and CDR2 from the germline V gene are SQVTM and ANQGSEA. This CDR3 region has 15 residues. V was pared by 5 bases and J by 7 bases, with 21 bases between. This CDR3 reads CSVHLGRLDGNEQFF. The DNA for the CDR3 is TGCAGCGTTCATCTTGGCAGGCTCGACGGGAATGAGCAGTTCTTC.

The rearrangement uses TRBV28 and TRBJ1-5, with a tentative D call TRBD1 (5 bases). Trimming took off 3 bases at V and 4 bases at J, with 10 bases between the two ends. Germline CDR1 is MDHEN and CDR2 is SYDVKM. CDR3 length: 14 residues. The CDR3 DNA sequence: TGTGCCAGCAGTTTTAGACAGAAAAATCAGCCCCAGCATTTT. Protein sequence: CASSFRQKNQPQHF.

The V gene is TRBV5-4, the J gene TRBJ2-3; D is unresolved. This CDR3 is 15 amino acids long. CDR1 is SGHNT and CDR2 is YYREEE in the germline V gene (reference sequence). Trimming took 0 bases from V and 1 from J, leaving 9 bases between them. The CDR3 spells CASSLVTSRTDTQYF. The CDR3 coding sequence is TGTGCCAGCAGCTTGGTTACGTCGCGCACAGATACGCAGTATTTT. Complete variable domain (other parts from reference TRBV5-4 and TRBJ2-3): ETGVTQSPTHLIKTRGQQVTLRCSSQSGHNTVSWYQQALGQGPQFIFQYYREEENGRGNFPPRFSGLQFPNYSSELNVNALELDDSALYLCASSLVTSRTDTQYFGPGTRLTVL.

Here the CDR3 reads CASKGSGHGDIFGYTF. CDR3 in DNA: TGTGCCAGTAAGGGGTCGGGACACGGGGATATATTTGGCTACACCTTC. The chain carries TRBV10-3 and TRBJ1-2; weak D call: TRBD1 (6 bases). Trimming removed 10 bases at V and 7 bases at J, with 28 bases between. Per the germline V gene, CDR1 is ENHRY and CDR2 is SYGVKD. CDR3 length equals 16 residues.

The chain uses TRBV28 and TRBJ2-1, with 9 bases identical to TRBD2. This CDR3 has 15 residues. CDR1 and CDR2 (germline): MDHEN, SYDVKM. V lost 2 bases and J lost 7; bases outside the gene matches: 6. CDR3 sequence reads: CASSLSGRLGNEQFF. CDR3 bases: TGTGCCAGCAGTTTAAGCGGGAGGTTAGGTAATGAGCAGTTCTTC.

The chain joins TRBV7-9 to TRBJ2-6; D perhaps matches TRBD1 (7 bases). V gave up 3 bases and J gave up 2 bases, with 17 bases separating them. The length of the CDR3 is 18 residues. Per the germline V gene, CDR1 is SEHNR and CDR2 is FQNEAQ (reference sequence). CDR3 bases: TGTGCCAGCAGCTTGGAACAGGGGAGGATCGCTGGGGCCAACGTCCTGACTTTC. Its translation: CASSLEQGRIAGANVLTF.